This entry describes one T cell receptor (beta chain). As handled by the study authors: For nucleated cells, counts were estimated from reference gene primer amplification. Clones were sequenced by immunoSEQ multiplex PCR, and TCRdb holds only the in-frame ones, with some missing. That table is the source of V, J and clone size, and D and trimming were worked out from the DNA. The profile covers 200,000 to 250,000 clones, with 85% to 90% appearing a single time and 2% to 3% taken by the ten largest. The source of the sample is a study of blood T cell repertoires in COVID-19. On the study more broadly: Spain, Italy and the United States supplied samples that represented acute and convalescent COVID-19.

The length of the CDR3 is 11 residues. Germline V gene lookup returns CDR1 GTSNPN and CDR2 SVGIG (reference sequence). V gave up 4 bases and J gave up 13 bases; unmatched junction bases: 7. Seattle's enrolled individuals joined amid active infection and were then monitored longitudinally. Sample: peripheral blood. The chain combines TRBV30 with TRBJ2-1, with TRBD2 matching 7 bases. This TCR was recovered from a young man with COVID-19, enrolled during active disease. Here the CDR3 DNA reads TGTGCCTGGATTCGGGGAGGGTCTCAGTTCTTC. It yields the protein CAWIRGGSQFF.